The source of this T cell receptor beta chain is a study of vaccination and CD4 T cells after COVID-19. Study-wide background: Across the group, participants received two doses of either BNT162b2 or mRNA-1273 vaccine. Study-level findings and limits: It was found that, in convalescent patients, 304 of 307 vaccine-specific clones were spike mono-reactive.

This clonotype appeared a few times. What it binds is not known. With 6 bases clipped from V and 2 bases from J, the junction kept 9 bases outside the gene matches. Germline CDR1 is SNHLY and CDR2 is FYNNEI. The CDR3 runs 15 residues. CD4+ T cells that had been cultured provided DNA sequenced with the Oncomine TCR Beta short-read assay. TCRdb passed the PCR reads through MiXCR, listing each CDR3 protein once. Of tens of thousands of distinct CDR3 sequences listed, approximately 50% are singletons. The treatment was: roughly 10-day PBMC culture with coronavirus spike peptide pools or control peptides (ViraFEST assay).

This receptor was obtained from a human donor who had recovered from COVID-19. This chain uses TRBV2 with TRBJ1-2; 7 bases map to TRBD1. The sample taken for sequencing was CD4+ T cells from blood, cultured in vitro. In DNA form, the CDR3 reads TGTGCCAGCAGCGGACACCGGGACAGCAACTATGGCTACACCTTC. As protein: CASSGHRDSNYGYTF.